This TCR beta chain was documented in a study of beta chain features in type 1 diabetes. The CDR3 has 15 residues. Trimming took 5 bases from V and 2 from J; bases not matched to a gene: 7. CDR1 and CDR2 from the germline V gene are SEHNR and FQNEAQ (reference sequence). Regarding the study as a whole: PCR may have favored shorter templates equally in patients and controls.

Sequenced material consisted of expressed TCRB transcripts (all of the isolated RNA was reverse transcribed). TCRdb's table, derived via immunoSEQ multiplex PCR, lists solely in-frame clones and lacks some. The sample has around 400,000 clones, around 12% seen once; the top ten hold 0.017%. Of note for this clone: Its cognate antigen is unknown.

The TCR originated in a man younger than 35 in good health. Sequencing was performed on naive CD4+ T cells from blood. The rearrangement links TRBV7-9 to TRBJ2-5; 8 bases are a match to TRBD1. CDR3 amino acids: CASSPGTGGQETQYF. CDR3 coding DNA: TGTGCCAGCAGCCCCGGGACAGGAGGTCAAGAGACCCAGTACTTC.